This TCR beta chain was identified during a study of blood T cells in healthy people across ages. A second PCR, run for roughly 7 to 12 cycles, used a sample-barcoded 5' primer plus a J-beta primer mix. TCRdb processed the 5' RACE reads anew with MiXCR; each CDR3 protein has one entry. The repertoire holds around 1,900,000 distinct CDR3 sequences, roughly two fifths seen once, with about 23% in the top ten. Germline CDR1 reads MNHNS; CDR2 reads SASEGT. The V end lost 7 bases, the J end lost 7 bases, and 10 bases lay between the germline ends. This CDR3 is 11 amino acids long. In its sample, this clonotype was seen a few times. Its cognate antigen is unknown. Study-wide findings and caveats: The unsorted PBMCs prevented any conclusive comparison of naive versus antigen-experienced cells.

Specimen: blood. The chain uses TRBV6-1 and TRBJ1-1, with a weak D call TRBD1 (6 bases). The TCR comes from a human donor in good health. CDR3 nucleotide sequence: TGTGCCAGCAAGGAGACAGGTGAAGCTTTCTTT. The encoded protein is CASKETGEAFF.